Sequencing of this T cell receptor (beta chain) was carried out in a study of blood T cell repertoires in COVID-19. Study overall: Nucleic acid was either cDNA or gDNA, and it came from T cells, B-cell-depleted T cells, or PBMCs.

CDR1 and CDR2 (germline): SGDLS, YYNGEE. V trimming: 0 bases; J trimming: 0 bases; junction bases outside the gene matches: 2. This CDR3 region has 16 residues. Recovered Cohort 3 donors showed two negative PCRs, clearance, or symptom resolution. Original processing methods: By means of reference gene primer amplification, nucleated cell counts were estimated. Profiled with immunoSEQ multiplex PCR; TCRdb holds only in-frame clones, not every one. Clone size and V and J calls were adopted from that table, with D and trimming inferred from the DNA. Seen here are 150,000 to 200,000 clones, 70% to 90% observed once, and the top ten hold under 0.85%. This clone occurred once.

The TCR sequence derives from a woman in her late teens or twenties who had recovered from COVID-19. The chain employs TRBV9 and TRBJ2-1, with 8 bases lining up with TRBD2. Sequencing was carried out using PBMCs or T cells enriched from blood (not recorded which). For the CDR3, the DNA is TGTGCCAGCAGCGTAGGAAGCGGGGGCTCCTACAATGAGCAGTTCTTC. Amino acid sequence: CASSVGSGGSYNEQFF.